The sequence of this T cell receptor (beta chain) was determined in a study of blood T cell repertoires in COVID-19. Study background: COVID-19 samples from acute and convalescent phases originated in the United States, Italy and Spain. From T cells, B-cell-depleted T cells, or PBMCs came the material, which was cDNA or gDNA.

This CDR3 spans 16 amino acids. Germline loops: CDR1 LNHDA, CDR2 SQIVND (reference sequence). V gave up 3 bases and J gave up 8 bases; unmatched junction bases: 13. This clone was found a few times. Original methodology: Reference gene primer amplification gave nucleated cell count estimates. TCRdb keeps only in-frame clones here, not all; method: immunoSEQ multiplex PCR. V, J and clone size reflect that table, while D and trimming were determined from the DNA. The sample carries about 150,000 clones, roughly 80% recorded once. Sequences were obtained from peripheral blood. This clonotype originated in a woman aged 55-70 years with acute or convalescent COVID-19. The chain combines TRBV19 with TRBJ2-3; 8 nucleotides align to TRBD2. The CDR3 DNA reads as TGTGCCAGTAGTATTCCCGGGGGGGCCCGGCTTGGTACGCAGTATTTT. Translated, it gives CASSIPGGARLGTQYF.